What follows are 15 T cell receptor beta chains derived from one specimen sequenced in a study of tumor-infiltrating lymphocytes in primary liver carcinoma. The researchers produced TCR beta cDNA from around 500 ng total RNA with a constant-region primer. It was through three nested multiplex PCR rounds of slightly modified ARM-PCR that TCR beta libraries arose. Investigators reported that the first two PCR rounds, at 10 to 11 cycles each, used TRBV1-TRBV30 forward primers with a C-beta reverse primer. TCRdb processed the multiplex PCR reads anew with MiXCR; each CDR3 protein has one entry. The table includes around 78,000 distinct CDR3 sequences, roughly two thirds detected once. Co-extraction of RNA and DNA was performed on roughly 20-34 mg of unsorted bulk tissue. The sample taken for sequencing was liver tumor tissue from sampling region 4. Subset specified: tumor region T4, right-lateral pole. The origin of the receptors is a woman aged 60-75 years with primary liver carcinoma and hepatitis B virus infection.

Of note for this clonotype: This may come from a read error, since a much larger clone is one base off. V is TRBV18 and J is TRBJ2-2, with D perhaps assigned TRBD1 or TRBD2 (5 bases each). V lost 8 bases and J 3 bases, leaving 13 bases between the germline ends. The CDR3 has 14 residues. Per germline, CDR1 KGHSH and CDR2 LQKENI. CDR3 DNA sequence: TGTGCCAGCGCGCCACTAGGGGACACCGGGGAGCTGTTTTTT. As protein: CASAPLGDTGELFF.

This clonotype has just one count. The chain links TRBV29-1 to TRBJ2-7, with D unresolved. Trimming removed 1 base at V and 6 bases at J, with 10 bases between. Germline assignment: CDR1 SQVTM and CDR2 ANQGSEA. The CDR3 length is 12 residues. CDR3 residues: CSVEGSNGEQYF. As DNA, the CDR3 is TGCAGCGTTGAAGGGTCCAATGGCGAGCAGTACTTC.

Notes on this clonotype: As the CDR3 is not closed by the conserved phenylalanine or tryptophan, this likely results from a read error. The chain has TRBV6-6 and TRBJ1-2, with D possibly matching TRBD1 (6 bases). Germline lookup yields CDR1 MNHNY and CDR2 SVGAGI (reference sequence). The CDR3 runs to 13 residues. V was pared by 7 bases and J by 2 bases, with 11 bases between. The CDR3 sequence is CASNLDRNYGYTS. Here the CDR3 DNA reads TGTGCCAGCAACCTAGACAGGAACTATGGCTACACCTCC.

This clonotype rates as large (0.1 to 1%). The rearrangement joins TRBV11-2 to TRBJ2-7; the match to TRBD2 covers 8 bases. After removal of 4 bases from V and 6 bases from J, the junction contained 14 bases not matched to a gene. The CDR3 spans 16 residues. The germline V gene encodes CDR1 SGHAT and CDR2 FQNNGV. CDR3 protein: CASSYGGRTSGSEQYF. For the CDR3, the DNA is TGTGCCAGCAGCTACGGCGGGAGGACCTCGGGAAGCGAGCAGTACTTC.

Worth noting for this clonotype: A junction end diverges from the germline sequence, so it may reflect a read error. The CDR3 sequence: CASNLAPGGAQETQYF. CDR3 sequence (DNA): TGTGCCAGCAACTTAGCCCCTGGGGGTGCCCAAGAGACCCAATACTTC. V usage is TRBV11-3 and J usage is TRBJ2-5, with D possibly being TRBD1 or TRBD2 (5 bases each). The CDR3 sequence is 16 residues long. The germline V gene encodes CDR1 SGHNT and CDR2 YENEEA.

This clonotype was counted once. This CDR3 is missing its conserved last phenylalanine or tryptophan, likely due to a read error. This chain uses TRBV5-1 with TRBJ2-5, with 7 bases that match TRBD2. J lost 2 bases, V lost 6 bases, and 13 bases had no gene match. This CDR3 spans 16 amino acids. Germline V gives CDR1 SGHRS, CDR2 YFSETQ. The DNA for the CDR3 is TGCGCCAGCAACTGGGAGGGGAGAGGGGCACAAGAGACCCAGTACTTA. This encodes CASNWEGRGAQETQYL.

Concerning this clonotype: The CDR3 end shows no conserved phenylalanine or tryptophan, and so a read error is likely. V and J are TRBV6-2 or TRBV6-3 and TRBJ2-1; D gene uncertain. Per the germline V gene, CDR1 is MNHEY and CDR2 is SVGEGT. V lost 2 bases to trimming and J lost 8 bases, with 7 bases between them. The CDR3 loop spans 12 amino acids. The CDR3 nucleotides read TGTGCCAGCAGTTACGGGCCAGATGAGCAGTTCTTA. This gives the protein CASSYGPDEQFL.

This clonotype was counted between two and nine times. The chain couples TRBV15 to TRBJ2-3; D is unclear. The length of the CDR3 is 13 residues. In germline, CDR1 is LNHNV, CDR2 YYDKDF (reference sequence). V lost 5 bases, J lost 0 bases, and 6 bases lay in between. Here the CDR3 reads CATSSQSTDTQYF. CDR3 DNA: TGTGCCACCAGCTCCCAAAGCACAGATACGCAGTATTTT.

On this clonotype itself: The germline gene is not matched at one end of the junction; a read error may be the cause. V usage is TRBV6-6 and J usage is TRBJ2-3; the D gene is possibly TRBD2 (5 bases). The V gene's germline CDR1 is MNHNY and CDR2 SVGAGI (reference sequence). The CDR3 length is 15 residues. The CDR3 region has the DNA TGTGTCAGCAGTTACGGCGGGCGTCGCACAGATACGCACTATTTT. It encodes CVSSYGGRRTDTHYF.

In regard to this clonotype: One end of the junction varies from germline; a read error may be responsible. V gene TRBV5-8 combines with J gene TRBJ2-2; the D is unclear. Germline lookup yields CDR1 SGHTS and CDR2 YDEGEE. The CDR3 consists of 15 residues. The CDR3 DNA sequence: TGTGCCAGTAGCTTGGGCAGTGGGGTCACCGGGGAGCTGTTTTTT. This gives the protein CASSLGSGVTGELFF.

Notes on this clonotype: Its ends do not fully match the called genes, so a read error is possible. The chain combines TRBV4-2 with TRBJ2-3, with D uncertain. CDR1 and CDR2 (germline): LGHNA, YNFKEQ. The CDR3 totals 11 residues. The CDR3 loop is CASNQADAQYF. The CDR3 coding sequence is TGTGCCAGCAACCAGGCAGATGCGCAGTATTTT.

This clonotype was recorded many times. DNA of the CDR3: TGTGCCAGCAGCTTTGGCTTCGGGGGCGAGGGCTACACCTTC. This translates into CASSFGFGGEGYTF. The chain uses TRBV7-9 and TRBJ1-2, with D possibly TRBD1 on 6 matching bases. Germline V gives CDR1 SEHNR, CDR2 FQNEAQ (reference sequence). V dropped 3 bases and J dropped 8 bases, with 16 bases sitting between them. The CDR3 is 14 residues long.

Details on this clonotype: Just one base apart from a much larger clone, this may be a read error. The chain employs TRBV28 and TRBJ2-5, with 8 bases identical to TRBD1. CDR3 size: 15 residues. Germline loops: CDR1 MDHEN, CDR2 SYDVKM. V lost 9 bases, J lost 5 bases, and 14 bases stayed unmatched. The CDR3 DNA is TGTGCCAGAAGTACCAACAGGGGGGCCTTGGAGACCCAGTACTTC. Residues: CARSTNRGALETQYF.

To note about this clonotype: Germline and junction disagree at one end, which may indicate a read error. This sequence joins TRBV7-6 and TRBJ2-1; 7 bases line up with TRBD2. This CDR3 has 16 amino acids. The germline V gene encodes CDR1 SGHVS and CDR2 FNYEAQ. CDR3 amino acids: CVSSRAGTNGDNEQFF. The CDR3 nucleotides are TGTGTCAGCAGCCGTGCGGGGACTAACGGTGACAATGAGCAGTTCTTC.

The chain employs TRBV12-3 or TRBV12-4 and TRBJ2-1, with D unresolved. The CDR3 contains 15 residues. V lost 1 base and J 6 bases, leaving 13 bases between the germline ends. For the CDR3, the DNA is TGTGCCAGCAGTTTAGTATGGGGTGTGGGCAATGAGCAGTTCTTC. Protein product: CASSLVWGVGNEQFF.